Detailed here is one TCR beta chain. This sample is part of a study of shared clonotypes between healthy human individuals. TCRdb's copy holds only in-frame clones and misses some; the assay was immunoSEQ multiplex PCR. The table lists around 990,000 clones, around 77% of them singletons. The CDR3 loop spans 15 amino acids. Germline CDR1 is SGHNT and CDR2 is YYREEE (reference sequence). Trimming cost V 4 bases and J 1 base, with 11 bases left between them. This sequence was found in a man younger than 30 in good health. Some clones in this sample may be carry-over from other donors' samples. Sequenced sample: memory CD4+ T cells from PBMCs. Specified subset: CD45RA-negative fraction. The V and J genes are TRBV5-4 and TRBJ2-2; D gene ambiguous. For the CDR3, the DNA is TGTGCCAGCAGCCAAGGGCGGAAGAACACCGGGGAGCTGTTTTTT. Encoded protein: CASSQGRKNTGELFF. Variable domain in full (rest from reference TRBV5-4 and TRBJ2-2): ETGVTQSPTHLIKTRGQQVTLRCSSQSGHNTVSWYQQALGQGPQFIFQYYREEENGRGNFPPRFSGLQFPNYSSELNVNALELDDSALYLCASSQGRKNTGELFFGEGSRLTVL.